This entry lists 7 T cell receptor beta chains sequenced from one sample in a study of blood T cell repertoires in COVID-19 (dated by TCRdb to about 2020). Libraries were prepared through the immunoSEQ multiplex PCR assay. TCRdb stores this immuneACCESS table with in-frame sequences only. Part of the clones is absent; in the studies checked, under half of the shortfall reflects unresolved V genes, and no reason is known for the rest. Here the sample has tens of thousands of clones; 82% occur a single time. The ten largest make up 7.3% of the sample. The sequenced material came from peripheral blood. These receptors all come from a man aged 40-50 years with acute or convalescent COVID-19.

The table lists this clone with a count of one. The chain has TRBV5-5 and TRBJ1-2; 9 bases match TRBD1. CDR1 is SGHKS and CDR2 is YYEKEE in the germline V gene (reference sequence). The CDR3 is 15 residues long. J lost 3 bases, V lost 5 bases, and 8 bases had no gene match. CDR3 nucleotide sequence: TGTGCCAGCAGACCCGGGACAGGGCTCCACTATGGCTACACCTTC. Translated: CASRPGTGLHYGYTF.

This clone was recorded a few times. V gene TRBV5-5 combines with J gene TRBJ1-6; 11 nucleotides align to TRBD1. The junction had 8 bases not matched to a gene; V was cut back by 4 bases and J by 8 bases. The CDR3 covers 16 residues. Looked up from germline, CDR1 is SGHKS and CDR2 is YYEKEE (reference sequence). The CDR3 loop is CASSLEPGQGDSPLHF. CDR3 DNA sequence: TGTGCCAGCAGCCTTGAACCGGGACAGGGGGATTCACCCCTCCACTTT.

This clone was seen more than once but under ten times. This chain joins TRBV10-3 and TRBJ2-1; D unclear. The germline V gene encodes CDR1 ENHRY and CDR2 SYGVKD. The CDR3 runs to 14 residues. The germline V and J ends were trimmed by 0 bases and 10 bases, with 13 bases remaining between them. The CDR3 coding sequence is TGTGCCATCAGTGAGTCCCTTCAAACAACAGAGCAGTTCTTC. Its translation: CAISESLQTTEQFF.

The chain combines TRBV5-1 with TRBJ1-5; D unresolved. Looked up from germline, CDR1 is SGHRS and CDR2 is YFSETQ. The V end lost 9 bases, the J end lost 1 base, and 26 bases lay between the germline ends. The CDR3 is 18 amino acids. The CDR3 DNA follows: TGCGCCATCCCGCGATATCCGGAGAGCGGCGAGAGCAATCAGCCCCAGCATTTT. It specifies CAIPRYPESGESNQPQHF.

This chain uses TRBV6-6 with TRBJ2-3, with 7 bases fitting TRBD1. CDR1 MNHNY and CDR2 SVGAGI come from the germline V gene (reference sequence). The J segment lost 2 bases and the V segment lost 2 bases, leaving 7 bases of the junction unmatched. The CDR3 contains 16 residues. The CDR3 is CASSYGDSFYTDTQYF. CDR3 DNA: TGTGCCAGCAGTTACGGGGACAGCTTTTACACAGATACGCAGTATTTT.

The J gene is TRBJ1-5, the V gene TRBV19; weak D call: TRBD1 (5 bases). V lost 3 bases and J 2 bases, leaving 11 bases between the germline ends. The CDR3 totals 15 residues. Germline V CDR1 and CDR2: LNHDA, SQIVND (reference sequence). This CDR3 is CASSIPGLGNQPQHF. CDR3 coding DNA: TGTGCCAGTAGTATCCCAGGGCTGGGCAATCAGCCCCAGCATTTT.

This sequence joins TRBV24-1 and TRBJ2-5; 15 nucleotides agree with TRBD2. Germline V gene sequence: CDR1 KGHDR, CDR2 SFDVKD. J was trimmed by 4 bases and V by 8 bases; bases with no gene match: 7. This CDR3 contains 16 residues. In nucleotides, the CDR3 is TGTGCCACCATGGGGACTAGCGGGGGGTATCGAGAGACCCAGTACTTC. The encoded protein is CATMGTSGGYRETQYF.